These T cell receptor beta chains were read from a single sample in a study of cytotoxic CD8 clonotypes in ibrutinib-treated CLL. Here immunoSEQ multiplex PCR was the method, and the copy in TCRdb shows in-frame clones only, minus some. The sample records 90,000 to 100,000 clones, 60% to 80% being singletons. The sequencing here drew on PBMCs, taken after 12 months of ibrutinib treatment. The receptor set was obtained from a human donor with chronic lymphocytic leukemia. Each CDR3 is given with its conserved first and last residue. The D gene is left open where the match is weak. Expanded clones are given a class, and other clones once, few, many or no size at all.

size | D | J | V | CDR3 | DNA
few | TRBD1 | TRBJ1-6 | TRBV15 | CATQTGTGDSPLHF | TGTGCCACCCAAACCGGGACAGGGGATTCACCCCTCCACTTT
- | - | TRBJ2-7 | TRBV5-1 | CASSLVHTTYEQYF | TGCGCCAGCAGCTTGGTGCACACCACCTACGAGCAGTACTTC
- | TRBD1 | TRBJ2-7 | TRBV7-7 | CASSPGTGGLVYEQYF | TGTGCTAGCAGCCCCGGGACAGGGGGTTTGGTATACGAGCAGTACTTC
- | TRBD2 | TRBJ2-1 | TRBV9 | CASSLQPRGGIYNEQFF | TGTGCCAGCAGCTTACAACCCCGGGGGGGGATATACAATGAGCAGTTCTTC
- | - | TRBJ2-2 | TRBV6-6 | CAIGGGQLTTGELFF | TGTGCCATCGGGGGGGGACAGTTGACCACCGGGGAGCTGTTTTTT
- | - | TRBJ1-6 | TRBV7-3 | CASQYRERSYNSPLHF | TGTGCCAGCCAATACAGGGAACGGTCCTATAATTCACCCCTCCACTTT
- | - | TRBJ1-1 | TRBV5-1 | CASSLSEGMNTEAFF | TGCGCCAGCAGCTTGAGTGAGGGGATGAACACTGAAGCTTTCTTT
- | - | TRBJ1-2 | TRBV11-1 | CASSFYGPDGYTF | TGTGCCAGCAGCTTTTACGGTCCGGATGGCTACACCTTC
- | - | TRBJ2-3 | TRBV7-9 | CASSLVFAGSTDTQYF | TGTGCCAGCAGCTTAGTTTTTGCAGGTAGCACAGATACGCAGTATTTT
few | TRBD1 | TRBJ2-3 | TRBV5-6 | CASSFRSTGGTDTQYF | TGTGCCAGCAGCTTCCGTTCGACAGGGGGCACAGATACGCAGTATTTT
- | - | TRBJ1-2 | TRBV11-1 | CASSSAGRGYTF | TGTGCCAGCAGCTCAGCGGGAAGGGGCTACACCTTC
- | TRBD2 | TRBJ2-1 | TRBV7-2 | CASSSLLAKNEQFF | TGTGCCAGCAGCTCCCTACTAGCGAAGAATGAGCAGTTCTTC
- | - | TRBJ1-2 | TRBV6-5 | CASRETDYGGYTF | TGTGCCAGCAGGGAGACCGACTACGGTGGCTACACCTTC
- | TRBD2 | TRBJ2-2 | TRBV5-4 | CASSLTSGDGELFF | TGTGCCAGCAGCTTGACTAGCGGGGACGGGGAGCTGTTTTTT
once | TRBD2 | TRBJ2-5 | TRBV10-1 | CASASGGPGETQYF | TGCGCCAGCGCGAGCGGGGGGCCAGGGGAGACCCAGTACTTC
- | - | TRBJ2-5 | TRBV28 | CASSLSPGETQYF | TGTGCCAGCAGCCTGAGCCCCGGAGAGACCCAGTACTTC
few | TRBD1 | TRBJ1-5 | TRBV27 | CASSLGTGPPNQPQHF | TGTGCCAGCAGTCTAGGGACAGGGCCACCTAATCAGCCCCAGCATTTT
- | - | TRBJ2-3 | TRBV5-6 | CASGLLGSTDTQYF | TGTGCCAGCGGACTACTAGGAAGCACAGATACGCAGTATTTT
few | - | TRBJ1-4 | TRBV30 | CAWSGGPGTNEKLFF | TGTGCCTGGAGCGGGGGCCCGGGTACTAATGAAAAACTGTTTTTT
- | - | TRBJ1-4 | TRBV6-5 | CASSYAQLSEKLFF | TGTGCCAGCAGTTACGCTCAACTGAGTGAAAAACTGTTTTTT
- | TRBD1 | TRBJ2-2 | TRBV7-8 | CASSLAYKTGQGGGELFF | TGTGCCAGCAGCTTAGCCTACAAAACCGGACAGGGAGGCGGGGAGCTGTTTTTT
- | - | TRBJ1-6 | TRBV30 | CAWSGHQVTPLHF | TGTGCCTGGAGTGGCCATCAAGTTACACCCCTCCACTTT